The 28 T cell receptor beta chains listed next were all sequenced from one sample in a study of shared clonotypes between healthy human individuals. This table comes from immunoSEQ multiplex PCR, and its TCRdb copy is limited to in-frame clones, with some not included. The sample has around 940,000 clones; about 80% are singletons. What was sequenced was memory CD4+ T cells sorted from blood. Subset noted: CD45RA-negative fraction. The source is a man in his late teens or twenties in good health.

The rearrangement uses TRBV4-3 and TRBJ2-5, with D uncertain. Germline lookup yields CDR1 LGHNA and CDR2 YSLEER. V dropped 0 bases and J dropped 5 bases, with 16 bases sitting between them. There are 16 residues in the CDR3. The CDR3 DNA reads TGCGCCAGCAGCCAAGAGATAAGCTGGCTGGGGGAGACCCAGTACTTC. Translating gives CASSQEISWLGETQYF.

The V call is TRBV11-2, the J call TRBJ2-7; 8 positions match TRBD2. The CDR3 has 14 residues. From germline, CDR1 is SGHAT and CDR2 FQNNGV. The ends lost 7 bases at V and 3 bases at J; junction bases unmatched: 8. The CDR3 DNA reads TGTGCCAGCACTAACGGGGGGGGCGGCTACGAGCAGTACTTC. Protein product: CASTNGGGGYEQYF.

The chain links TRBV30 to TRBJ1-1, with TRBD1 as a possible D gene (5 bases). This CDR3 is 16 amino acids long. Trimming cost V 4 bases and J 1 base, with 19 bases left between them. Germline V lookup: CDR1 GTSNPN, CDR2 SVGIG (reference sequence). CDR3: CAWMGETGGWNTEAFF. In nucleotides, the CDR3 is TGTGCCTGGATGGGGGAGACTGGTGGGTGGAACACTGAAGCTTTCTTT.

This clone was counted between two and nine times. The chain employs TRBV6-6 and TRBJ2-5, with D unresolved. The DNA end is more similar to TRBJ2-7, so the J call may be wrong. The CDR3 has 13 amino acids. The germline gives CDR1 MNHNY, CDR2 SVGAGI (reference sequence). CDR3 in DNA: TGTGCCAGCAGTTACGGAAACGTATACGAGCAGTACTTC. Translating it yields CASSYGNVYEQYF.

This sequence joins TRBV6-6 and TRBJ1-6, with TRBD1 as a possible D gene (5 bases). Trimming took off 2 bases at V and 6 bases at J, with 11 bases between the two ends. The length of the CDR3 is 15 residues. Germline CDR1 is MNHNY and CDR2 is SVGAGI (reference sequence). CDR3 region: CASSYVGAGNSPLHF. The DNA for the CDR3 is TGTGCCAGCAGTTACGTAGGGGCCGGTAATTCACCCCTCCACTTT.

This clone was observed a handful of times. The J gene is TRBJ2-2, the V gene TRBV5-4; D is unresolved. The CDR3 sequence is 14 residues long. CDR1 SGHNT and CDR2 YYREEE come from the germline V gene (reference sequence). The V gene lost 4 bases and the J gene lost 2 bases, with 9 bases spanning the gap. CDR3 loop: CASSRQENTGELFF. The CDR3 bases are TGTGCCAGCAGCAGACAAGAAAACACCGGGGAGCTGTTTTTT.

The table lists this clone with a count of one. The genes are TRBV6-1 and TRBJ1-1; 10 bases fit TRBD1. CDR1 and CDR2 from the germline V gene are MNHNS and SASEGT. The CDR3 length is 15 residues. Unmatched junction bases numbered 0, after V lost 1 base and J lost 1 base. The CDR3 protein is CASSEGQGANTEAFF. CDR3 DNA sequence: TGTGCCAGCAGTGAAGGACAGGGGGCGAACACTGAAGCTTTCTTT.

V is TRBV6-5 and J is TRBJ2-1; D gene uncertain. Germline loops: CDR1 MNHEY, CDR2 SVGAGI. With 2 bases removed from V and 7 bases from J, the gap between germline ends came to 15 bases. The CDR3 runs 15 residues. In DNA form, the CDR3 reads TGTGCCAGCAGTTACGGTCTGGCCGAAGAGAATGAGCAGTTCTTC. It translates to CASSYGLAEENEQFF.

This chain links TRBV11-1 with TRBJ2-7, with D perhaps given as TRBD1 or TRBD2 (6 bases each). The CDR3 covers 16 residues. Germline-derived CDR1 and CDR2 are SGHAT and FQDESV (reference sequence). Trimming took 2 bases from V and 4 from J, leaving 18 bases between them. For the CDR3, the DNA is TGTGCCAGCAGCTTACAGGACGGGGGCCTCGGGTACGAGCAGTACTTC. This sequence encodes CASSLQDGGLGYEQYF.

CDR3 DNA: TGTGCCAGCAGTTCCACTGGGGTGGGTATCGGTTCACCCCTCCACTTT. The encoded protein is CASSSTGVGIGSPLHF. The chain is built from TRBV27 and TRBJ1-6; D not resolved. The CDR3 runs to 16 residues. Germline CDR1 and CDR2: MNHEY and SMNVEV (reference sequence). The V and J ends lost 4 bases and 9 bases respectively, with 19 bases between them.

The gene calls are TRBV20-1 and TRBJ2-7; D gene ambiguous. This CDR3 spans 11 amino acids. Germline V CDR1 and CDR2: DFQATT, SNEGSKA (reference sequence). The V and J ends lost 4 bases and 6 bases respectively, with 10 bases between them. CDR3 nucleotide sequence: TGCAGTGCTACCCTTTACGGCGAGCAGTACTTC. It encodes CSATLYGEQYF.

V usage is TRBV30 and J usage is TRBJ1-2; D might be TRBD1 (5 bases). The length of the CDR3 is 11 residues. Per germline, CDR1 GTSNPN and CDR2 SVGIG (reference sequence). Trimming shortened V by 7 bases and J by 4 bases, and 10 bases separated the two germline ends. The CDR3 nucleotides are TGTGCCTTGGCCGGGGCCTATGGCTACACCTTC. Translated, it gives CALAGAYGYTF.

Notes on this clone: Different DNA sequences within this sample yield the same CDR3. V is TRBV11-3 and J is TRBJ2-5; D tentatively reads TRBD1 or TRBD2 (5 bases each). This CDR3 spans 15 amino acids. In germline, CDR1 is SGHNT, CDR2 YENEEA. Trimming removed 0 bases from V and 2 bases from J, with 10 bases in between. The CDR3 nucleotides read TGTGCCAGCAGCTTAGATGGGACCCCACAAGAGACCCAGTACTTC. This encodes CASSLDGTPQETQYF.

V is TRBV30 and J is TRBJ1-2, with 7 positions matching TRBD1. V lost 3 bases, J lost 1 base, and 8 bases stayed unmatched. This CDR3 contains 15 residues. The germline V gene encodes CDR1 GTSNPN and CDR2 SVGIG (reference sequence). CDR3 in DNA: TGTGCCTGGAGGCCCAACAGGGGTCGTAACTATGGCTACACCTTC. It is translated as CAWRPNRGRNYGYTF.

The chain joins TRBV2 to TRBJ2-7; D is uncertain. V lost 0 bases and J 5 bases, leaving 11 bases between the germline ends. Germline CDR1 reads SNHLY; CDR2 reads FYNNEI. CDR3 length: 14 amino acids. CDR3 in DNA: TGTGCCAGCAGTGAAGCCCATTGGTTGGACGAGCAGTACTTC. This sequence encodes CASSEAHWLDEQYF.

This sequence joins TRBV5-4 and TRBJ1-4; 10 bases are a match to TRBD1. The germline V gene encodes CDR1 SGHNT and CDR2 YYREEE (reference sequence). This CDR3 contains 16 residues. V trimming: 4 bases; J trimming: 6 bases; junction bases outside the gene matches: 9. DNA for the CDR3: TGTGCCAGCAGCGCCGAGGGGGGACAGGGGTATGAAAAACTGTTTTTT. Translating gives CASSAEGGQGYEKLFF.

This clone has just one count. This chain uses TRBV5-1 with TRBJ1-4; D call uncertain. The CDR3 contains 14 residues. V was trimmed by 4 bases and J by 6 bases, leaving 13 bases between them. The V gene's germline CDR1 is SGHRS and CDR2 YFSETQ. The CDR3: CASSDASRDEKLFF. CDR3 DNA sequence: TGCGCCAGCAGCGATGCGTCAAGGGATGAAAAACTGTTTTTT.

This sequence joins TRBV15 and TRBJ2-7, with TRBD1 identical over 7 bases. CDR1 LNHNV and CDR2 YYDKDF come from the germline V gene (reference sequence). The CDR3 has 14 residues. V was clipped by 4 bases and J by 0 bases; unmatched bases: 3. CDR3 DNA: TGTGCCACCAGCACCTGGGACAGCTCCTACGAGCAGTACTTC. Amino acids: CATSTWDSSYEQYF. The whole variable domain, filled in from reference TRBV15 and TRBJ2-7, reads DAMVIQNPRYQVTQFGKPVTLSCSQTLNHNVMYWYQQKSSQAPKLLFHYYDKDFNNEADTPDNFQSRRPNTSFCFLDIRSPGLGDTAMYLCATSTWDSSYEQYFGPGTRLTVT.

The count of this clone is one. This rearrangement joins TRBV10-1 to TRBJ2-2; D assignment may be TRBD1 or TRBD2 (5 bases each). The germline gives CDR1 WNHNN, CDR2 SYGVQD (reference sequence). V lost 4 bases and J 0 bases, leaving 9 bases between the germline ends. The CDR3 runs 15 residues. The CDR3 loop reads CASSVGPTNTGELFF. In DNA form, the CDR3 reads TGCGCCAGCAGTGTGGGACCGACGAACACCGGGGAGCTGTTTTTT.

This clone has only one observation. The rearrangement uses TRBV18 and TRBJ2-7; D might be TRBD2 (6 bases). The germline gives CDR1 KGHSH, CDR2 LQKENI. This CDR3 is built from 16 residues. V was cut by 2 bases and J by 2 bases, with 16 bases left in between. The CDR3 nucleotides are TGTGCCAGCTCACCAAACCGGGGGTATAGTACCTACGAGCAGTACTTC. Its protein product is CASSPNRGYSTYEQYF.

This clone has only a few counts. The chain combines TRBV30 with TRBJ2-6; no clear D gene. V gave up 7 bases and J gave up 3 bases, with 10 bases separating them. Germline V gene lookup returns CDR1 GTSNPN and CDR2 SVGIG (reference sequence). This CDR3 is built from 13 residues. CDR3 amino acids: CAFGVIGANVLTF. The DNA for the CDR3 is TGTGCCTTCGGAGTGATTGGGGCCAACGTCCTGACTTTC.

The chain is built from TRBV6-6 and TRBJ2-1; no clear D. The CDR3 has 11 residues. From germline, CDR1 is MNHNY and CDR2 SVGAGI (reference sequence). V lost 4 bases and J lost 6, with 4 bases in between. The CDR3 sequence: CASSFGNEQFF. In DNA, the CDR3 is TGTGCCAGCAGTTTTGGCAATGAGCAGTTCTTC.

With respect to this clone: The sample carries other DNA sequences with the same CDR3. The rearrangement uses TRBV5-1 and TRBJ1-2, with D perhaps matching TRBD1 (6 bases). The CDR3 sequence is 15 residues long. V lost 0 bases and J 4 bases, leaving 13 bases between the germline ends. CDR1 and CDR2 from the germline V gene are SGHRS and YFSETQ. The CDR3 DNA sequence: TGCGCCAGCAGCTTGGGGACGGGGGCAGGCTATGGCTACACCTTC. Translating gives CASSLGTGAGYGYTF. Together with reference TRBV5-1 and TRBJ1-2, the CDR3 gives the full variable domain: KAGVTQTPRYLIKTRGQQVTLSCSPISGHRSVSWYQQTPGQGLQFLFEYFSETQRNKGNFPGRFSGRQFSNSRSEMNVSTLELGDSALYLCASSLGTGAGYGYTFGSGTRLTVV.

J is TRBJ1-5 and V is TRBV7-2; maybe TRBD1 (6 bases). V gave up 6 bases and J gave up 2 bases, with 14 bases separating them. The CDR3 runs to 15 residues. Germline-derived CDR1 and CDR2 are SGHTA and FQGNSA. This CDR3 is CASRSGDNRNQPQHF. The DNA of the CDR3 is TGTGCCAGCAGGAGCGGGGACAACCGCAATCAGCCCCAGCATTTT.

The chain recombines TRBV2 with TRBJ2-3, with 12 bases matching TRBD2. The CDR3 has 21 residues. J gave up 0 bases and V 7 bases, and 20 bases lay outside the gene matches. CDR1 and CDR2 from the germline V gene are SNHLY and FYNNEI. The CDR3 loop reads CASNTDGTSGWWDISTDTQYF. The CDR3 DNA reads TGTGCCAGCAACACCGACGGGACTAGCGGGTGGTGGGATATTAGCACAGATACGCAGTATTTT.

This clone came up once. The V and J genes are TRBV7-9 and TRBJ2-7, with TRBD2 matching over 11 bases. The V and J ends lost 1 base and 2 bases, in that order; junction bases with no gene match: 4. Germline CDR1 is SEHNR and CDR2 is FQNEAQ (reference sequence). The CDR3 covers 16 residues. CDR3 amino acids: CASSLDGTSGAYEQYF. CDR3 DNA sequence: TGTGCCAGCAGCTTAGATGGGACTAGCGGAGCCTACGAGCAGTACTTC.

A remark on this clone: Other DNA sequences from this sample encode an identical CDR3 as well. V and J are TRBV19 and TRBJ1-2; no reliable D call. The germline V gene has CDR1 LNHDA and CDR2 SQIVND (reference sequence). V gave up 5 bases and J gave up 0 bases, with 1 base separating them. This CDR3 has 11 amino acids. The CDR3 reads CASSSNYGYTF. The CDR3 DNA reads TGTGCCAGTAGTTCTAACTATGGCTACACCTTC.

This sequence joins TRBV2 and TRBJ1-1; D is unclear. The germline V and J ends were trimmed by 1 base and 5 bases, with 11 bases remaining between them. The CDR3 length is 14 residues. Looked up from germline, CDR1 is SNHLY and CDR2 is FYNNEI. CDR3 in amino acids: CASSEGAAGTEAFF. The CDR3 nucleotides read TGTGCCAGCAGTGAAGGGGCGGCCGGGACTGAAGCTTTCTTT.